A single sample gave rise to the 18 T cell receptor beta chains below, sequenced in a study of CD8+CD57+ T cells in acquired aplastic anemia. Genomic DNA templated the TCR beta VDJ and CDR3 profiling. TCRdb called the reads again in MiXCR, with one record for every CDR3 protein. The profile shows 250,000 to 300,000 distinct CDR3 sequences, 55% to 60% of them singletons. Sequencing was performed on sorted CD4+, CD8+, or CD8+CD57+ T cells (not recorded which) from PBMCs. These receptors came from a human donor with severe aplastic anemia or a healthy control (not recorded which).

The V gene is TRBV5-1, the J gene TRBJ2-2; 8 bases map to TRBD1. V shed 0 bases and J 1 base; nucleotides not matched to a gene: 2. The CDR3 totals 16 residues. The germline CDR1 and CDR2 sequences are SGHRS and YFSETQ. CDR3 residues: CASSLDGQGNTGELFF. CDR3 bases: TGCGCCAGCAGCTTGGACGGACAGGGGAACACCGGGGAGCTGTTTTTT.

The sample holds a few counts of this clonotype. The CDR3 region is CAISESRINNEQFF. The CDR3 nucleotides are TGTGCCATCAGTGAGTCTCGGATCAACAATGAGCAGTTCTTC. This chain uses TRBV10-3 with TRBJ2-1; D is unclear. Germline-derived CDR1 and CDR2 are ENHRY and SYGVKD. CDR3 length: 14 residues. Trimming shortened V by 0 bases and J by 5 bases, and 8 bases separated the two germline ends.

In its sample, this clonotype was seen many times. The chain is built from TRBV5-1 and TRBJ2-5; TRBD1 might be the D (5 bases). Germline V gene data show CDR1 as SGHRS and CDR2 as YFSETQ. This CDR3 has 12 amino acids. The V and J ends lost 4 bases and 3 bases respectively, with 7 bases between them. The DNA for the CDR3 is TGCGCCAGCAGCCTAGGGGAAGAGACCCAGTACTTC. Protein: CASSLGEETQYF.

The V and J genes are TRBV27 and TRBJ1-6; D perhaps matches TRBD1 (6 bases). V lost 1 base and J 10 bases, leaving 20 bases between the germline ends. Germline CDR1 reads MNHEY; CDR2 reads SMNVEV (reference sequence). This CDR3 is built from 17 residues. DNA for the CDR3: TGTGCCAGCAGTTTATTAAGGGGCAGGACAGCCCGGTCACCCCTCCACTTT. This encodes CASSLLRGRTARSPLHF.

Many counts were recorded for this clonotype. The chain couples TRBV20-1 to TRBJ1-2; weak D call: TRBD1 (6 bases). With 6 bases removed from V and 7 bases from J, the gap between germline ends came to 12 bases. This CDR3 has 11 residues. Germline V gene lookup returns CDR1 DFQATT and CDR2 SNEGSKA (reference sequence). The chain's CDR3 is CSADWTAGYTF. Written as DNA, the CDR3 is TGCAGTGCCGATTGGACAGCTGGCTACACCTTC.

This clonotype has a count of ten or more. Written as DNA, the CDR3 is TGTGCCAGCAGTTACTCGTCAGCGGGGCACTACAATGAGCAGTTCTTC. Translation gives CASSYSSAGHYNEQFF. This chain connects TRBV6-2 or TRBV6-3 to TRBJ2-1, with TRBD2 identical over 7 bases. V was pared by 0 bases and J by 3 bases, with 5 bases of the junction left unmatched. Looked up from germline, CDR1 is MNHEY and CDR2 is SVGEGT. The CDR3 has 16 residues.

The sample holds many counts of this clonotype. The CDR3 nucleotides are TGTGCCAGCAGGACAGGGGTTTCCTACGAGCAGTACTTC. It translates to CASRTGVSYEQYF. The rearrangement links TRBV6-1 to TRBJ2-7, with 8 bases that match TRBD1. After removal of 6 bases from V and 1 base from J, the junction contained 2 bases not matched to a gene. This CDR3 spans 13 amino acids. Looked up from germline, CDR1 is MNHNS and CDR2 is SASEGT.

V gene TRBV29-1 combines with J gene TRBJ1-2; D not resolved. The ends were cut back, 7 bases at V and 1 base at J, with 10 bases in the middle. The CDR3 consists of 12 residues. Germline CDR1 SQVTM, CDR2 ANQGSEA. Written as DNA, the CDR3 is TGCAGCGCCGGGGAGCTTAACTATGGCTACACCTTC. Protein sequence: CSAGELNYGYTF.

This CDR3 is CASSSSFKQYF. The CDR3 DNA sequence: TGTGCCAGCAGCTCTTCTTTCAAGCAGTACTTC. This chain links TRBV7-9 with TRBJ2-7; D unclear. The germline V and J ends were trimmed by 4 bases and 8 bases, with 9 bases remaining between them. The CDR3 sequence is 11 residues long. Germline V gene lookup returns CDR1 SEHNR and CDR2 FQNEAQ (reference sequence). Drawing the rest from reference TRBV7-9 and TRBJ2-7, the complete variable domain is DTGVSQNPRHKITKRGQNVTFRCDPISEHNRLYWYRQTLGQGPEFLTYFQNEAQLEKSRLLSDRFSAERPKGSFSTLEIQRTEQGDSAMYLCASSSSFKQYFGPGTRLTVT.

V and J are TRBV24-1 and TRBJ1-2; no clear D. The CDR3 totals 13 residues. The V end was cut by 3 bases, the J end by 4 bases, with 8 bases between. Per germline, CDR1 KGHDR and CDR2 SFDVKD. CDR3 protein: CATSDASGYGYTF. As DNA, the CDR3 is TGTGCCACCAGTGATGCCTCAGGCTATGGCTACACCTTC.

At least ten counts were recorded for this clonotype. The chain has TRBV2 and TRBJ2-1, with a weak D call TRBD1 (5 bases). V gave up 8 bases and J gave up 8 bases, with 16 bases separating them. Germline loops: CDR1 SNHLY, CDR2 FYNNEI. CDR3 length: 13 amino acids. The CDR3 coding sequence is TGTGCCAGCTGGGGCGGCTTTGGTGATGAGCAGTTCTTC. Residues: CASWGGFGDEQFF. The entire variable domain, with the rest obtained from reference TRBV2 and TRBJ2-1, is as follows: EPEVTQTPSHQVTQMGQEVILRCVPISNHLYFYWYRQILGQKVEFLVSFYNNEISEKSEIFDDQFSVERPDGSNFTLKIRSTKLEDSAMYFCASWGGFGDEQFFGPGTRLTVL.

The V call is TRBV7-2, the J call TRBJ2-3; 11 bases map to TRBD2. CDR1 is SGHTA, CDR2 FQGNSA, per germline. The V and J ends lost 1 base and 2 bases, in that order; junction bases with no gene match: 8. The CDR3 is 18 residues long. CDR3 coding DNA: TGTGCCAGCAGCTTAGGTCGTCGACTAGCGGGGCTCACAGATACGCAGTATTTT. This sequence encodes CASSLGRRLAGLTDTQYF.

This clonotype was detected many times. The chain carries TRBV20-1 and TRBJ2-1, with D unclear. V lost 5 bases and J 4 bases, leaving 15 bases between the germline ends. The CDR3 covers 14 residues. Germline V gives CDR1 DFQATT, CDR2 SNEGSKA (reference sequence). The CDR3 here is CSAQLLFSYNEQFF. CDR3 bases: TGCAGTGCTCAGCTCCTCTTTTCGTACAATGAGCAGTTCTTC.

A few counts support this clonotype. J is TRBJ2-7 and V is TRBV20-1, with TRBD1 identical over 8 bases. V lost 7 bases, J lost 1 base, and 6 bases stayed unmatched. The CDR3 covers 13 residues. Looked up from germline, CDR1 is DFQATT and CDR2 is SNEGSKA (reference sequence). CDR3 coding DNA: TGCAGTGTGGGGCAGGGGGCATCCTACGAGCAGTACTTC. It codes for CSVGQGASYEQYF.

The chain employs TRBV15 and TRBJ2-7; 7 nucleotides line up with TRBD2. Germline trimming cut 3 bases from V and 5 bases from J; bases unmatched to any gene: 13. The CDR3 sequence is 16 residues long. CDR1 and CDR2 (germline): LNHNV, YYDKDF (reference sequence). The CDR3 nucleotides read TGTGCCACCAGCAGCGAATCTCGGGGAGGGGTGAACGAGCAGTACTTC. Translated: CATSSESRGGVNEQYF.

The genes are TRBV24-1 and TRBJ2-7; 7 bases map to TRBD2. The DNA end is a closer match to TRBJ2-1, so the J assignment may be wrong. Germline-derived CDR1 and CDR2 are KGHDR and SFDVKD. This CDR3 contains 17 residues. CDR3 loop: CATSDSLGGSLSNEQFF. CDR3 sequence (DNA): TGTGCCACCAGTGATTCCCTCGGGGGGTCCCTCTCTAATGAGCAGTTCTTC.

This clonotype has only a few counts. The V gene is TRBV7-2, the J gene TRBJ2-7, with TRBD2 matching 14 bases. The CDR3 spans 16 residues. V trimming: 5 bases; J trimming: 2 bases; junction bases outside the gene matches: 5. Per the germline V gene, CDR1 is SGHTA and CDR2 is FQGNSA. The CDR3 sequence: CASSQGLAGGAYEQYF. CDR3 nucleotides: TGTGCCAGCAGCCAAGGACTAGCGGGAGGTGCCTACGAGCAGTACTTC.

In this sample, this clonotype turned up many times. The gene calls are TRBV20-1 and TRBJ1-3; D perhaps matches TRBD1 (6 bases). This CDR3 has 13 amino acids. Germline CDR1 is DFQATT and CDR2 is SNEGSKA (reference sequence). V was pared by 5 bases and J by 0 bases, with 8 bases between. CDR3 protein: CSAQGSSGNTIYF. The CDR3 coding sequence is TGCAGTGCTCAGGGGTCCTCTGGAAACACCATATATTTT.